Listed below are T cell receptor beta chains from one sample, sequenced in a study of T cell responses to AZD1222 COVID-19 vaccine. Produced via immunoSEQ multiplex PCR; TCRdb's table is partial and in-frame only. The repertoire has about 190,000 clones, approximately 94% of them found once; the top ten carry 3.6%. Here the sequenced sample was peripheral blood, taken 28 days after the second dose of the MenACWY control vaccine. These receptors were obtained from an adult who received the MenACWY meningococcal vaccine as a control. Both conserved end residues are part of each CDR3. The size field is filled for only some rows; it gives once, few, many or a size class.

size	V	CDR3
-	TRBV25-1	CASSGRTVKNTEAFF
-	TRBV9	CASSGGDAYQPQHF
once	TRBV28	CASSRDNSGNTIYF
-	TRBV27	CASRTTRAIPTDTQYF
-	TRBV9	CASSVGPAGGYEQYF
-	TRBV5-4	CASSFGRQANNEQFF
once	TRBV24-1	CATSRGHNEQFF
-	TRBV7-3	CASSPSGDREQYF
-	TRBV18	CASSQGLAGVPETQYF
-	TRBV7-9	CASSPLLGGGSWNEQFF
-	TRBV9	CASSVAGSEQYF
-	TRBV20-1	CSASRVAGGPHEQYF
-	TRBV11-3	CASSLGDQTEAFF
-	TRBV14	CASSQTTSGRSQETQYF
-	TRBV5-6	CASSLLGRGQVSGYTF
-	TRBV30	CAWGRGIYNYGYTF
-	TRBV12-5	CASGPGPTSYGYTF
-	TRBV5-1	CASSLAVGAYYGYTF
-	TRBV6-6	CASSPRQGPNSPLHF
-	TRBV2	CASSESAWGYTF
-	TRBV7-2	CASSLRPGGVRDTQYF
-	TRBV7-2	CASSSPGTSGNEQFF
-	TRBV11-3	CASSSRGQGWNEKLFF
-	TRBV7-2	CASSGRRTYNEQFF
-	TRBV5-5	CASSLSLAPEQFF
once	TRBV30	CAWSVELGGSVGELFF
few	TRBV10-3	CATRDQNYEQYF
-	TRBV3-1/TRBV3-2	CASSPSGGDSNQPQHF
-	TRBV10-3	CAISGYRVSPLHF
-	TRBV7-2	CASSPRLAGVNEQYF